The rows below give T cell receptor beta chains drawn from one sample of a study of T cells after yellow fever vaccination. TCRdb processed the 5' RACE reads anew with MiXCR; each CDR3 protein has one entry. The data show 500,000 to 650,000 distinct CDR3 sequences, with less than 20% seen just once and roughly 17% held by the top ten. The sequencing used PBMCs, collected 5 days after the first yellow fever vaccination. These TCRs come from a man aged 18 to 30 who received the YFV17D yellow fever vaccine. The conserved cysteine and the conserved F or W are not part of the CDR3 here.

CDR3 protein	V gene	J gene
ASSQTSRTGPESLNSPLH	TRBV4-3	TRBJ1-6
SANDGVNQPQH	TRBV20-1	TRBJ1-5
ASSQATRTAYGYT	TRBV3-1	TRBJ1-2
ASSHGQSNEQF	TRBV5-1	TRBJ2-1
ATAVGYNEQF	TRBV24-1	TRBJ2-1
ASSTDRQLQPQH	TRBV6-5	TRBJ1-5
SAFSGTGGIGNTIY	TRBV20-1	TRBJ1-3
ASSYGTTNTEAF	TRBV7-8	TRBJ1-1
ASNLAGGWGNQPQH	TRBV12-3/TRBV12-4	TRBJ1-5
ASSFPRPDVYGYT	TRBV13	TRBJ1-2
ASNQGKTQY	TRBV6-2/TRBV6-3	TRBJ2-5
ASSQGGIHQPQH	TRBV4-1	TRBJ1-5
ASSLGWETEAF	TRBV4-1	TRBJ1-1
ASSLWGTGGSGNTIY	TRBV7-2	TRBJ1-3
ASSYSLPGAGELF	TRBV6-5	TRBJ2-2
ASSPWDRSSYNEQF	TRBV18	TRBJ2-1
ASSLAGQGATNEQF	TRBV5-5	TRBJ2-1
ASSSWGGETQY	TRBV7-3	TRBJ2-5
ASSLKAASGFDYEQY	TRBV5-1	TRBJ2-7
ASRGQGSYNSPLH	TRBV25-1	TRBJ1-6
SAPPGEDTQY	TRBV20-1	TRBJ2-3
SARDPQLGYT	TRBV20-1	TRBJ1-2
ASSQVGGTGLGNEQL	TRBV14	TRBJ2-1
AISDGLEVGDEQF	TRBV10-3	TRBJ2-1
ASRPSVSDTQY	TRBV12-5	TRBJ2-3
ASSEGYTEAF	TRBV5-1	TRBJ1-1
ARQGNSLRGADSNTEAF	TRBV6-4	TRBJ1-1
SGAGQPLH	TRBV20-1	TRBJ1-6
ASSLTGQGTTEAF	TRBV7-6	TRBJ1-1
ASSQDFARVNYGYT	TRBV4-1	TRBJ1-2
ASSLIGTGSEQY	TRBV28	TRBJ2-7
ASSVTGP	TRBV7-2	TRBJ1-2
ASSQARGRMNTEAF	TRBV4-3	TRBJ1-1
ASSYGDSRYNEQF	TRBV6-5	TRBJ2-1
ASRTGRENTGELF	TRBV6-2/TRBV6-3	TRBJ2-2
SARVTGDEKLF	TRBV20-1	TRBJ1-4
ASSEAPGNYGYT	TRBV6-1	TRBJ1-2
ASSLGVTGLNTWELF	TRBV5-1	TRBJ2-2
ASSRGAYTGELF	TRBV3-1	TRBJ2-2
ASTLDPWEKLF	TRBV6-1	TRBJ1-4
ATTDRSTDTQY	TRBV5-4	TRBJ2-3
ASSPPGGAYNEQF	TRBV28	TRBJ2-1
ASRAGTRYSGANVLT	TRBV5-5	TRBJ2-6
ASSRGLWGTQY	TRBV5-1	TRBJ2-5
ASSIGGGSDNEQF	TRBV5-4	TRBJ2-1
ASSLVRTRNTDTQY	TRBV4-1	TRBJ2-3
ASSQEIAGNTGELF	TRBV3-1	TRBJ2-2
ASSESWTRTGELF	TRBV10-2	TRBJ2-2